This record covers a single T cell receptor (beta chain). One entry per CDR3 protein results from TCRdb running MiXCR on the RT-PCR reads. The sample has 200,000 to 250,000 distinct CDR3 sequences, 35% to 45% seen once. This entry is derived from a study of patients and donors after allogeneic stem cell transplantation. This CDR3 comprises 15 residues. Germline values: CDR1 SGHRS, CDR2 YFSETQ. V lost 1 base, J lost 0 bases, and 11 bases lay in between. The source material was blood, either unsorted or a sorted T cell fraction (not recorded which). This TCR came from a human donor who was either an allogeneic HSCT recipient or a stem cell or donor lymphocyte infusion donor (not recorded which). It is not recorded whose cells these are; they may come from a transplant donor. This chain joins TRBV5-1 and TRBJ2-7; D is perhaps TRBD1 (5 bases). CDR3 sequence (DNA): TGCGCCAGCAGCTTGACAGGTTTTAGCTCCTACGAGCAGTACTTC. It translates to CASSLTGFSSYEQYF.